The T cell receptor beta chain under discussion was sequenced for a study of T cell repertoires in aging, cancer and after chemotherapy. Rearranged V-D-J TRB sequences were amplified with a mixed TRB-A/B primer pool. Using its own MiXCR run on the multiplex PCR reads, TCRdb lists one record per CDR3 protein. The table lists approximately 2,000 distinct CDR3 sequences, just over 35% of them singletons. The CDR3 runs to 14 residues. The V end lost 7 bases, the J end lost 5 bases, and 14 bases lay between the germline ends. TCR beta rearrangements were amplified from peripheral blood genomic DNA. The gene calls are TRBV12-3 or TRBV12-4 and TRBJ2-2, with unresolved D. The receptor's source is a human donor with a solid tumor. Material: blood. The CDR3 is CASTKPTSTGELFF. The CDR3 DNA sequence: TGTGCCAGCACCAAGCCCACGTCTACCGGGGAGCTGTTTTTT.